The 30 T cell receptor beta chains below all came from one sample that was sequenced in a study of chemoradiotherapy in HPV16-positive cancers. Profiling relied on immunoSEQ multiplex PCR, and the TCRdb table lists in-frame clones only, not all of them. The sample consists of approximately 11,000 clones, less than 80% of them appearing once. This specimen was taken from a patient who underwent chemoradiotherapy. The receptors come from a human donor with HPV-associated anogenital cancer.

J is TRBJ1-2 and V is TRBV19; 7 nucleotides line up with TRBD1. J was trimmed by 7 bases and V by 3 bases; bases with no gene match: 11. CDR3 length equals 15 residues. Germline-derived CDR1 and CDR2 are LNHDA and SQIVND (reference sequence). This chain's CDR3 is CASSIGGRGFGGYTF. The CDR3 bases are TGTGCCAGTAGTATTGGGGGCAGGGGGTTTGGTGGCTACACCTTC.

The chain combines TRBV14 with TRBJ1-2; D gene ambiguous. V lost 2 bases, J lost 8 bases, and 12 bases lay in between. Germline CDR1 and CDR2: SGHDN and FVKESK. CDR3 length equals 13 residues. Written as DNA, the CDR3 is TGTGCCAGCAGCCAATCCCCCCATGAGGGCTACACCTTC. Translated: CASSQSPHEGYTF.

The chain has TRBV19 and TRBJ2-2; D uncertain. Germline V gene data show CDR1 as LNHDA and CDR2 as SQIVND (reference sequence). Deletions cut 1 base from V and 4 bases from J, with 13 bases between. This CDR3 comprises 16 residues. The DNA of the CDR3 is TGTGCCAGTAGTATAGGAGGAAGGGTTGGCACCGGGGAGCTGTTTTTT. Translated: CASSIGGRVGTGELFF. Filled out from reference TRBV19 and TRBJ2-2, the complete variable domain reads DGGITQSPKYLFRKEGQNVTLSCEQNLNHDAMYWYRQDPGQGLRLIYYSQIVNDFQKGDIAEGYSVSREKKESFPLTVTSAQKNPTAFYLCASSIGGRVGTGELFFGEGSRLTVL.

This rearrangement joins TRBV7-9 to TRBJ1-1, with 7 nucleotides matching TRBD1. V was clipped by 3 bases and J by 4 bases; unmatched bases: 5. CDR3 length: 14 amino acids. Germline V gene lookup returns CDR1 SEHNR and CDR2 FQNEAQ (reference sequence). CDR3 coding DNA: TGTGCCAGCAGCTTCCCTAACAGGGGCACTGAAGCTTTCTTT. Its protein product is CASSFPNRGTEAFF.

This clone has a single count. The chain combines TRBV19 with TRBJ1-1; D gene unclear. Trimming pared 5 bases from V and 6 bases from J, leaving 13 bases between. CDR1 LNHDA and CDR2 SQIVND come from the germline V gene (reference sequence). This CDR3 region has 13 residues. The CDR3 coding sequence is TGTGCCAGTAGTCTCCAGTACAGCGCTGAAGCTTTCTTT. Its protein is CASSLQYSAEAFF.

This chain uses TRBV19 with TRBJ2-7, with D tentatively TRBD2 (5 bases). Trimming took 6 bases from V and 1 from J, leaving 16 bases between them. CDR1 is LNHDA and CDR2 is SQIVND in the germline V gene (reference sequence). This CDR3 contains 15 residues. CDR3 in DNA: TGTGCCAGTAGCCCTCGGGGTCCTGGGTCCTACGAGCAGTACGTC. This sequence encodes CASSPRGPGSYEQYV.

The rearrangement uses TRBV19 and TRBJ2-7; a weak D match, TRBD2 (6 bases). This CDR3 has 15 amino acids. In germline, CDR1 is LNHDA, CDR2 SQIVND (reference sequence). V dropped 3 bases and J dropped 0 bases, with 12 bases sitting between them. CDR3 nucleotide sequence: TGTGCCAGTAGTATGGGGCAGGGAGGCTCCTACGAGCAGTACGTC. As protein: CASSMGQGGSYEQYV.

This chain's CDR3 is CASSRAGTNSGQETQYF. The CDR3 DNA sequence: TGCGCCAGCAGCCGAGCCGGGACAAACTCTGGGCAAGAGACCCAGTACTTC. The chain is built from TRBV5-1 and TRBJ2-5; D possibly corresponds to TRBD1 (6 bases). The CDR3 is 17 amino acids. In germline, CDR1 is SGHRS, CDR2 YFSETQ. Trimming took 4 bases from V and 2 from J, leaving 21 bases between them.

The chain uses TRBV27 and TRBJ2-7; a possible D gene is TRBD1 (6 bases). With 4 bases removed from V and 3 bases from J, the gap between germline ends came to 10 bases. Germline values: CDR1 MNHEY, CDR2 SMNVEV (reference sequence). The CDR3 spans 13 residues. Here the CDR3 reads CASSSYRDYEQYF. The CDR3 DNA follows: TGTGCCAGCAGTTCCTACAGGGACTACGAGCAGTACTTC.

The chain carries TRBV20-1 and TRBJ1-1, with 7 positions matching TRBD1. The CDR3 has 11 amino acids. V shed 6 bases, J shed 9 bases, and the junction held 7 bases outside the gene matches. Germline lookup yields CDR1 DFQATT and CDR2 SNEGSKA (reference sequence). The CDR3 nucleotides are TGCAGTGCAAGGGACAGTTGGAAAGCTTTCTTT. It encodes CSARDSWKAFF.

The table lists this clone with a count of one. This chain connects TRBV19 to TRBJ1-6, with 8 bases identical to TRBD1. The length of the CDR3 is 14 residues. The germline gives CDR1 LNHDA, CDR2 SQIVND (reference sequence). V lost 8 bases, J lost 8 bases, and 8 bases stayed unmatched. As DNA, the CDR3 is TGTGCCAGTGAGGGACAGGTGCGTTATTCACCCCTCCACTTT. Its protein is CASEGQVRYSPLHF.

V usage is TRBV6-4 and J usage is TRBJ2-3; TRBD2 might be the D (6 bases). In germline, CDR1 is MRHNA, CDR2 SNTAGT. The length of the CDR3 is 13 residues. The V end lost 3 bases, the J end lost 9 bases, and 13 bases lay between the germline ends. CDR3 in DNA: TGTGCCAGCAGTGAAGGGACTCTTGCAACGCAGTATTTT. Protein product: CASSEGTLATQYF.

The rearrangement uses TRBV11-3 and TRBJ2-5, with D maybe TRBD1 (6 bases). V was trimmed by 9 bases and J by 2 bases, leaving 16 bases between them. The germline V gene has CDR1 SGHNT and CDR2 YENEEA. This CDR3 has 14 residues. The CDR3 nucleotides read TGTGCCAGTAGTATACAGGGACGGCAAGAGACCCAGTACTTC. As protein: CASSIQGRQETQYF. The variable domain in full, completed from reference TRBV11-3 and TRBJ2-5, reads EAGVVQSPRYKIIEKKQPVAFWCNPISGHNTLYWYLQNLGQGPELLIRYENEEAVDDSQLPKDRFSAERLKGVDSTLKIQPAELGDSAVYLCASSIQGRQETQYFGPGTRLLVL.

Only a few counts were recorded for this clone. The V gene is TRBV30, the J gene TRBJ1-2, with 8 positions matching TRBD1. CDR1 is GTSNPN and CDR2 is SVGIG in the germline V gene (reference sequence). Unmatched junction bases numbered 11, after V lost 2 bases and J lost 6 bases. This CDR3 is built from 15 residues. The CDR3 loop reads CAWSPWTGKGDGYTF. The CDR3 region has the DNA TGTGCCTGGAGTCCCTGGACAGGGAAAGGCGATGGCTACACCTTC.

A few counts support this clone. V gene TRBV7-8 combines with J gene TRBJ1-2, with D hard to call. V was trimmed by 5 bases and J by 2 bases, leaving 12 bases between them. The V gene's germline CDR1 is SGHVS and CDR2 FQNEAQ. This CDR3 has 14 amino acids. In DNA, the CDR3 is TGTGCCAGCAGCCTCCAACTGGGCAACTATGGCTACACCTTC. Amino acids: CASSLQLGNYGYTF.

This clone appeared a few times. This sequence joins TRBV29-1 and TRBJ1-2; tentative D call: TRBD1 (6 bases). The V gene's germline CDR1 is SQVTM and CDR2 ANQGSEA. CDR3 length equals 11 residues. The ends were cut back, 6 bases at V and 4 bases at J, with 9 bases in the middle. The DNA of the CDR3 is TGCAGCGTATGGGACACCTATGGCTACACCTTC. This encodes CSVWDTYGYTF.

The gene calls are TRBV14 and TRBJ1-1; no reliable D call. Looked up from germline, CDR1 is SGHDN and CDR2 is FVKESK. The CDR3 sequence is 14 residues long. With 2 bases removed from V and 3 bases from J, the gap between germline ends came to 10 bases. CDR3 sequence: CASSQRRSDTEAFF. The CDR3 DNA follows: TGTGCCAGCAGCCAAAGAAGGAGCGACACTGAAGCTTTCTTT. Full variable domain (rest looked up from reference TRBV14 and TRBJ1-1): EAGVTQFPSHSVIEKGQTVTLRCDPISGHDNLYWYRRVMGKEIKFLLHFVKESKQDESGMPNNRFLAERTGGTYSTLKVQPAELEDSGVYFCASSQRRSDTEAFFGQGTRLTVV.

The rearrangement links TRBV19 to TRBJ2-7, with TRBD2 identical over 7 bases. Looked up from germline, CDR1 is LNHDA and CDR2 is SQIVND (reference sequence). The CDR3 length is 13 residues. J lost 5 bases, V lost 6 bases, and 7 bases had no gene match. The CDR3 sequence is CASRSGREHEQYF. CDR3 DNA: TGTGCCAGTAGATCGGGGCGGGAGCACGAGCAGTACTTC.

J is TRBJ2-6 and V is TRBV7-3; tentatively, D is TRBD1 or TRBD2 (5 bases each). Per the germline V gene, CDR1 is SGHTA and CDR2 is FQGTGA. Trimming stripped 0 bases from V and 0 bases from J, with 21 bases between. This CDR3 is 21 amino acids long. This CDR3 is CASSLTVGETTVLSGANVLTF. CDR3 sequence (DNA): TGTGCCAGCAGCTTAACGGTGGGGGAGACCACAGTCCTCTCTGGGGCCAACGTCCTGACTTTC.

V is TRBV19 and J is TRBJ2-7; 8 nucleotides match TRBD1. V trimming: 3 bases; J trimming: 6 bases; junction bases outside the gene matches: 7. CDR3 size: 14 residues. Germline V CDR1 and CDR2: LNHDA, SQIVND (reference sequence). The CDR3 spells CASSIRRGPSEQYF. CDR3 sequence (DNA): TGTGCCAGTAGTATTCGCAGGGGGCCTTCCGAGCAGTACTTC.

V usage is TRBV4-1 and J usage is TRBJ2-1; the D gene is possibly TRBD1 (6 bases). This CDR3 spans 17 amino acids. Trimming removed 0 bases at V and 5 bases at J, with 17 bases between. From germline, CDR1 is MGHRA and CDR2 YSYEKL. The CDR3 DNA reads TGCGCCAGCAGCCAAGATCGCTCCAGGGGCCAAAACAATGAGCAGTTCTTC. Encoded protein: CASSQDRSRGQNNEQFF.

In its sample, this clone was seen once. J is TRBJ2-1 and V is TRBV7-2; TRBD1 aligns across 7 bases. Trimming removed 1 base from V and 7 bases from J; junction bases left unmatched: 4. Germline V gene data show CDR1 as SGHTA and CDR2 as FQGNSA. The CDR3 runs to 14 residues. For the CDR3, the DNA is TGTGCCAGCAGCTTAGGGACAGGAGTAAATGAGCAGTTCTTC. It is translated as CASSLGTGVNEQFF. Using reference TRBV7-2 and TRBJ2-1 for the parts outside the CDR3, the full variable domain is GAGVSQSPSNKVTEKGKDVELRCDPISGHTALYWYRQSLGQGLEFLIYFQGNSAPDKSGLPSDRFSAERTGGSVSTLTIQRTQQEDSAVYLCASSLGTGVNEQFFGPGTRLTVL.

CDR3 region: CASSMNDREGTEAFF. CDR3 nucleotide sequence: TGTGCCAGTAGTATGAACGACAGGGAGGGAACTGAAGCTTTCTTT. The chain carries TRBV19 and TRBJ1-1; TRBD1 matches 7 bases. The germline CDR1 and CDR2 sequences are LNHDA and SQIVND (reference sequence). The J segment lost 5 bases and the V segment lost 3 bases, leaving 9 bases of the junction unmatched. The length of the CDR3 is 15 residues.

The V gene is TRBV11-3, the J gene TRBJ2-3; 8 positions match TRBD2. Germline V gives CDR1 SGHNT, CDR2 YENEEA. The trim removed 3 bases at V and 3 bases at J, leaving 14 bases unmatched. CDR3 size: 18 residues. CDR3 nucleotide sequence: TGTGCCAGCAGCTTCCCATGGGGCGGACTAGCTATTACAGATACGCAGTATTTT. Residues: CASSFPWGGLAITDTQYF.

This clone was seen a handful of times. The chain recombines TRBV6-5 with TRBJ1-4, with no clear D. The V gene lost 0 bases and the J gene lost 10 bases, with 9 bases spanning the gap. The CDR3 is 13 amino acids. CDR1 is MNHEY and CDR2 is SVGAGI in the germline V gene. This chain's CDR3 is CASSYSSGGKLFF. CDR3 bases: TGTGCCAGCAGTTACTCATCGGGAGGAAAACTGTTTTTT.

The chain employs TRBV4-1 and TRBJ1-1; D gene ambiguous. In germline, CDR1 is MGHRA, CDR2 YSYEKL. CDR3 length: 14 residues. Trimming removed 4 bases at V and 4 bases at J, with 13 bases between. The CDR3: CASSPPREFTEAFF. DNA for the CDR3: TGCGCCAGCAGCCCCCCACGCGAGTTCACTGAAGCTTTCTTT.

This chain joins TRBV30 and TRBJ2-1; no clear D gene. V lost 0 bases and J 3 bases, leaving 6 bases between the germline ends. Germline V gene data show CDR1 as GTSNPN and CDR2 as SVGIG (reference sequence). The CDR3 is made up of 13 amino acids. Here the CDR3 DNA reads TGTGCCTGGAGTGTAAACAGCTACAATGAGCAGTTCTTC. Translated, it gives CAWSVNSYNEQFF.

By proportion, this clone is large (0.1 to 1%). The rearrangement uses TRBV25-1 and TRBJ1-3; no definite D call. CDR1 MGHDK and CDR2 SYGVNS come from the germline V gene. This CDR3 is 15 amino acids long. V lost 5 bases and J lost 1, with 12 bases in between. CDR3 DNA sequence: TGTGCCAGCAGTCCGGGTTGGGGTTCTGGAAACACCATATATTTT. Translated: CASSPGWGSGNTIYF.

The CDR3 is CASSLGGGYGYTF. The CDR3 bases are TGTGCCAGCAGTCTTGGGGGAGGGTATGGCTACACCTTC. V is TRBV7-8 and J is TRBJ1-2, with a possible D match to TRBD1 (5 bases). This CDR3 comprises 13 residues. V lost 6 bases and J lost 5, with 13 bases in between. Germline V gene lookup returns CDR1 SGHVS and CDR2 FQNEAQ.

This chain connects TRBV7-9 to TRBJ2-2; 7 bases are a match to TRBD2. Germline lookup yields CDR1 SEHNR and CDR2 FQNEAQ (reference sequence). The CDR3 runs to 16 residues. V gave up 2 bases and J gave up 6 bases; unmatched junction bases: 9. In DNA, the CDR3 is TGTGCCAGCAGCTTATCCGGGCGGGAGCTGGCCGGGGAGCTGTTTTTT. Protein product: CASSLSGRELAGELFF.